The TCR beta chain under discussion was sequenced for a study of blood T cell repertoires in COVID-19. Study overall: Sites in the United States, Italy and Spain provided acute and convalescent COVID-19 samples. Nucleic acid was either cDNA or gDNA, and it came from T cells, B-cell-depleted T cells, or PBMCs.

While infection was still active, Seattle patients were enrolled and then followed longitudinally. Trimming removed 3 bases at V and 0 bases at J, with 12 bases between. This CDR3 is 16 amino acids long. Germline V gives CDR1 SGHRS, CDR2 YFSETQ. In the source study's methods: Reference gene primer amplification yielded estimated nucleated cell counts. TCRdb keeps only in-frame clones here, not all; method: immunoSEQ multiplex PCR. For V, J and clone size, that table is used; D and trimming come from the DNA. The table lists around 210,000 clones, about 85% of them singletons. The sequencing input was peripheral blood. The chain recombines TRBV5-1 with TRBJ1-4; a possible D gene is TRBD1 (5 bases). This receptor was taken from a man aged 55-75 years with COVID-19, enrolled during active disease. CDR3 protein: CASSWRDRSTNEKLFF. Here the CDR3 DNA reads TGCGCCAGCAGCTGGCGGGACCGCTCAACTAATGAAAAACTGTTTTTT.